Listed below are T cell receptor beta chains from one sample, sequenced in a study of Tregs in tolerant kidney transplant recipients. Only in-frame clones appear in the TCRdb table, and some are missing; sequencing was by immunoSEQ multiplex PCR. The sample includes 50,000 to 85,000 clones, roughly 92% seen only once; the top ten take approximately 11%. The source was CD8+ T cells from blood, collected before the transplant. These receptors all stem from a human donor who received a combined kidney and bone marrow transplant. The conserved cysteine and the conserved F or W are not part of the CDR3 here.

V: TRBV5-4
CDR3: ASSFGNEQF

V: TRBV5-1
CDR3: ASSSGDRGEKLF

V: TRBV5-6
CDR3: ASSLGDSYNYGYT

V: TRBV6-6
CDR3: ASSYGWDLGF

V: TRBV28
CDR3: ASGLAGGTDTQY

V: TRBV19
CDR3: ASSFQGAGSGYT

V: TRBV2
CDR3: ASTRSGVDEQY

V: TRBV7-2
CDR3: ASSLGGTGDEQY

V: TRBV7-9
CDR3: ASSPGVAKNIQY

V: TRBV7-9
CDR3: ASSDRETNTGELF

V: TRBV7-3
CDR3: ASSDSGSTQY

V: TRBV7-6
CDR3: ASSEGTEAF

V: TRBV2
CDR3: ASTWTSGDQETQH

V: TRBV2
CDR3: ASSESRGFTEAF

V: TRBV19
CDR3: ASSIDPRDGGELF

V: TRBV11-2
CDR3: ASSLDPTGERYGYT

V: TRBV4-1
CDR3: ASSPQVVQNEQF

V: TRBV29-1
CDR3: SVEGLPGQGDSYNEQF

V: TRBV7-8
CDR3: ASSPDYRGGDGYT

V: TRBV5-5
CDR3: ASSLAGLAGSYEQY

V: TRBV27
CDR3: ASKWTSGGQETQY

V: TRBV5-3
CDR3: ARSMTGTYNQPQH

V: TRBV30
CDR3: AWRDTGNQPQH

V: TRBV7-3
CDR3: ASSLVSSGEDNEQF

V: TRBV11-2
CDR3: ASSPFSYEQY

V: TRBV7-3
CDR3: ASSLGGGSTEGAF

V: TRBV7-2
CDR3: ASSLGQVHEQY

V: TRBV9
CDR3: ASSVDADSEAF

V: TRBV13
CDR3: ASSIGQGTYEQY

V: TRBV19
CDR3: ASIGAGGLNEQF

V: TRBV25-1
CDR3: ACQRTGNTEAF

V: TRBV4-3
CDR3: ASSISGSEQF

V: TRBV2
CDR3: ASSGIGAYEQY

V: TRBV4-3
CDR3: ASSQVVRAVRNEQF

V: TRBV11-3
CDR3: ASSLGDRRYGYT

V: TRBV19
CDR3: ASQTGTRSYNEQF

V: TRBV9
CDR3: ASSVGRGGSEQY

V: TRBV2
CDR3: ASSTGLAGSTDTQY

V: TRBV5-1
CDR3: ASSSGTSGGAPDTQY

V: TRBV5-1
CDR3: ASRRNRGYQETQY

V: TRBV9
CDR3: ASSGAKSGTFYEQY

V: TRBV6-1
CDR3: ASSAGDEQY